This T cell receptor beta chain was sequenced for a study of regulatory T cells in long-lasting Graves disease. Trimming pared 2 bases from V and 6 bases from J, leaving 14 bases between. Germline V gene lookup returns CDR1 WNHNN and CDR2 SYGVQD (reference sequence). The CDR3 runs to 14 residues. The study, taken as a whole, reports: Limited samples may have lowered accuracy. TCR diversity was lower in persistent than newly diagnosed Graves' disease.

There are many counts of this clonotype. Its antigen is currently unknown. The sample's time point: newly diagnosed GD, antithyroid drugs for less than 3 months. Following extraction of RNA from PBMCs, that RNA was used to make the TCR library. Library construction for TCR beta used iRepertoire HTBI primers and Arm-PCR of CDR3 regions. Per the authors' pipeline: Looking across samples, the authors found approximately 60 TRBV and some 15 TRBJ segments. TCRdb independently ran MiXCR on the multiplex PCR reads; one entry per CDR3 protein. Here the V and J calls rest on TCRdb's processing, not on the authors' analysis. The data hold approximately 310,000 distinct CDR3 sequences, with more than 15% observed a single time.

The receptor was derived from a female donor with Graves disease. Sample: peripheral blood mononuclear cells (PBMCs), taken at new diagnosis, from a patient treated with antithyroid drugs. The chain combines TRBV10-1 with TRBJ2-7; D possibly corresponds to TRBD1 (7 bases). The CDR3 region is CASSETIQGGEQYF. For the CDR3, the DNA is TGCGCCAGCAGTGAGACAATCCAGGGGGGCGAGCAGTACTTC.